A single sample gave rise to the 15 T cell receptor beta chains below, sequenced in a study of blood T cell repertoires in COVID-19. Sequencing was performed with immunoSEQ multiplex PCR; in TCRdb, only in-frame clones are kept and a portion is missing. The data hold over 450,000 clones, with nearly 90% observed a single time. The sequenced sample consisted of peripheral blood. Source of these receptors: a man younger than 30 with COVID-19, enrolled during active disease.

This clone was counted only a few times. The chain couples TRBV30 to TRBJ2-7; TRBD1 matches 11 bases. The CDR3 spans 14 residues. The V and J ends lost 4 bases and 3 bases, in that order; junction bases with no gene match: 5. Germline lookup yields CDR1 GTSNPN and CDR2 SVGIG (reference sequence). The CDR3, as DNA: TGTGCCTGGACGTATGGGACAGGGGGCTACGAGCAGTACTTC. The encoded protein is CAWTYGTGGYEQYF.

The V and J genes are TRBV19 and TRBJ1-6; 7 nucleotides line up with TRBD1. The germline CDR1 and CDR2 sequences are LNHDA and SQIVND (reference sequence). Trimming cost V 3 bases and J 9 bases; bases outside gene matches: 11. CDR3 length equals 16 residues. The chain's CDR3 is CASSILTGSGGSPLHF. CDR3 coding DNA: TGTGCCAGTAGTATTCTGACAGGGTCGGGCGGTTCACCCCTCCACTTT.

The chain combines TRBV19 with TRBJ1-5, with D hard to call. V was shortened by 7 bases and J by 3 bases, with 19 bases between the two germline ends. Germline loops: CDR1 LNHDA, CDR2 SQIVND (reference sequence). CDR3 length: 16 amino acids. The CDR3 bases are TGTGCCAGTAAGAATAAGGCTCCGGGGTACAATCAGCCCCAGCATTTT. Its translation is CASKNKAPGYNQPQHF.

This clone has a single count. The genes are TRBV3-1 (or the pseudogene TRBV3-2) and TRBJ2-7, with 7 positions matching TRBD1. Germline trimming cut 0 bases from V and 6 bases from J; bases unmatched to any gene: 8. The CDR3 loop spans 15 amino acids. Germline V gives CDR1 LGHDT, CDR2 YNNKEL (reference sequence). Here the CDR3 reads CASSQDRPPGGEQYF. In DNA form, the CDR3 reads TGTGCCAGCAGCCAAGATCGTCCCCCAGGGGGCGAGCAGTACTTC.

This rearrangement joins TRBV21-1 to TRBJ1-5. TRBV21-1 is labeled a pseudogene. This CDR3 region has 12 residues. CDR3 in amino acids: CASSKRGQPQHF. The CDR3 bases are TGTGCCAGCAGCAAGCGGGGCCAGCCCCAGCATTTT.

The rearrangement links TRBV11-1 to TRBJ2-5, with 7 bases matching TRBD2. Germline CDR1 is SGHAT and CDR2 is FQDESV (reference sequence). Trimming cost V 1 base and J 4 bases; bases outside gene matches: 6. CDR3 length: 15 amino acids. Here the CDR3 DNA reads TGTGCCAGCAGCTTAGACCCGCGGGAGATAGAGACCCAGTACTTC. Encoded protein: CASSLDPREIETQYF.

The chain combines TRBV9 with TRBJ2-6; no definite D call. This CDR3 is built from 13 residues. Germline V gene sequence: CDR1 SGDLS, CDR2 YYNGEE. Between the trimmed V and J ends, which lost 2 bases and 4 bases, there was a span of 4 bases. The CDR3 loop is CASSVGGANVLTF. DNA for the CDR3: TGTGCCAGCAGCGTGGGCGGGGCCAACGTCCTGACTTTC. Together with reference TRBV9 and TRBJ2-6, the CDR3 gives the full variable domain: DSGVTQTPKHLITATGQRVTLRCSPRSGDLSVYWYQQSLDQGLQFLIQYYNGEERAKGNILERFSAQQFPDLHSELNLSSLELGDSALYFCASSVGGANVLTFGAGSRLTVL.

V and J are TRBV2 and TRBJ2-7; TRBD1 matches 10 bases. The CDR3 is made up of 15 amino acids. V shed 6 bases, J shed 6 bases, and the junction held 11 bases outside the gene matches. Germline values: CDR1 SNHLY, CDR2 FYNNEI. CDR3 DNA: TGTGCCAGCAGAACACTCCGGGACAGGGGTTCCGAGCAGTACTTC. As protein: CASRTLRDRGSEQYF. The variable domain in full, completed from reference TRBV2 and TRBJ2-7, reads EPEVTQTPSHQVTQMGQEVILRCVPISNHLYFYWYRQILGQKVEFLVSFYNNEISEKSEIFDDQFSVERPDGSNFTLKIRSTKLEDSAMYFCASRTLRDRGSEQYFGPGTRLTVT.

The chain links TRBV24-1 to TRBJ2-1; 12 bases align to TRBD2. The CDR3 is made up of 16 amino acids. Germline CDR1 and CDR2: KGHDR and SFDVKD. With V trimmed by 3 bases and J by 8 bases, 7 bases remained unmatched. The CDR3 here is CATSDVTSGRTYEQFF. In nucleotides, the CDR3 is TGTGCCACCAGTGATGTGACTAGCGGGAGAACCTATGAGCAGTTCTTC.

The J gene is TRBJ2-1, the V gene TRBV7-9, with TRBD1 identical over 10 bases. The CDR3 spans 16 residues. Germline CDR1 is SEHNR and CDR2 is FQNEAQ (reference sequence). V shed 5 bases, J shed 9 bases, and the junction held 13 bases outside the gene matches. The CDR3: CASSPEVGQGTGEQFF. The CDR3 DNA is TGTGCCAGCAGCCCAGAGGTGGGACAGGGGACGGGTGAGCAGTTCTTC. The full variable domain, completed using reference TRBV7-9 and TRBJ2-1, is DTGVSQNPRHKITKRGQNVTFRCDPISEHNRLYWYRQTLGQGPEFLTYFQNEAQLEKSRLLSDRFSAERPKGSFSTLEIQRTEQGDSAMYLCASSPEVGQGTGEQFFGPGTRLTVL.

The rearrangement uses TRBV6-5 and TRBJ2-2; perhaps TRBD1 as D (6 bases). The ends were cut back, 0 bases at V and 4 bases at J, with 6 bases in the middle. From germline, CDR1 is MNHEY and CDR2 SVGAGI. The CDR3 extends over 14 amino acids. The CDR3 region has the DNA TGTGCCAGCAGTTACTCGACAGGCACCGGGGAGCTGTTTTTT. The encoded protein is CASSYSTGTGELFF.

This rearrangement joins TRBV2 to TRBJ1-5; D remains ambiguous. Germline CDR1 is SNHLY and CDR2 is FYNNEI. The V and J ends lost 4 bases and 3 bases respectively, with 7 bases between them. The CDR3 runs 13 residues. The CDR3 here is CASSVQINQPQHF. Here the CDR3 DNA reads TGTGCCAGCAGTGTTCAAATCAATCAGCCCCAGCATTTT.

The rearrangement links TRBV12-3 or TRBV12-4 to TRBJ1-4; the D gene is possibly TRBD1 (5 bases). This CDR3 has 12 residues. V lost 7 bases and J 6 bases, leaving 9 bases between the germline ends. As DNA, the CDR3 is TGTGCCAGCAAGGGGCTCGATGAAAAACTGTTTTTT. It codes for CASKGLDEKLFF.

A few counts support this clone. The CDR3 DNA is TGTGCCAGCAGTGAACTTTTGGGGCACCCGGAGATGGTCTACGAGCAGTACTTC. Translated, it gives CASSELLGHPEMVYEQYF. The rearrangement joins TRBV6-1 to TRBJ2-7; D might be TRBD1 (5 bases). The CDR3 covers 18 residues. With 2 bases removed from V and 3 bases from J, the gap between germline ends came to 23 bases. Germline lookup yields CDR1 MNHNS and CDR2 SASEGT.

This clone showed up just once. This chain connects TRBV29-1 to TRBJ1-2; the match to TRBD1 covers 9 bases. CDR3 length equals 11 residues. Germline V lookup: CDR1 SQVTM, CDR2 ANQGSEA. V shed 7 bases and J 3 bases; nucleotides not matched to a gene: 0. Here the CDR3 reads CSGDRDYGYTF. DNA for the CDR3: TGCAGCGGGGACAGGGACTATGGCTACACCTTC. The full variable domain, in which reference TRBV29-1 and TRBJ1-2 provide the parts outside the CDR3, is SAVISQKPSRDICQRGTSLTIQCQVDSQVTMMFWYRQQPGQSLTLIATANQGSEATYESGFVIDKFPISRPNLTFSTLTVSNMSPEDSSIYLCSGDRDYGYTFGSGTRLTVV.